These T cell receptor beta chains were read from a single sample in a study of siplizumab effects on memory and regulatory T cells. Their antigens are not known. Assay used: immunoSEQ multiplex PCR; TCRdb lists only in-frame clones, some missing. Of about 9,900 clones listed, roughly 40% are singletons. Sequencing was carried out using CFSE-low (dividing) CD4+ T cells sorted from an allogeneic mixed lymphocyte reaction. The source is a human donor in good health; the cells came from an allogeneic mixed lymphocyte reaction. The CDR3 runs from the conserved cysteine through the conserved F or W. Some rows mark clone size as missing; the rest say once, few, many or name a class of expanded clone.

CASTHGGVGADTQYF	TRBV19	TRBJ2-3	medium-sized
CASGKGGPAKNIQYF	TRBV6-6	TRBJ2-4	NA
CASRTLAGVGNEQYF	TRBV11-2	TRBJ2-7	few
CASSPHVLAGAHNEQFF	TRBV27	TRBJ2-1	few
CASSFERSLNIQYF	TRBV7-2	TRBJ2-4	few
CASSLGGVSYEQYF	TRBV5-6	NA	NA
CASSSSGLASNEQFF	TRBV28	TRBJ2-1	medium-sized
CASMGLFRGGRADTQYF	TRBV7-8	TRBJ2-3	NA
CASSDQTGLQTEAFF	TRBV6-1	TRBJ1-1	few
CASSLAASGSPGELFF	TRBV4-2	TRBJ2-2	NA
CASSSDGGDEQFF	TRBV6-6	TRBJ2-1	NA
CASSLGWDLFNEQFF	TRBV7-7	TRBJ2-1	NA
CASSRPANYNEQFF	TRBV11-2	TRBJ2-1	few
CASSAPGTGWREQFF	TRBV6-1	TRBJ2-1	few
CASSLWRGTSRDHNEQFF	TRBV7-9	TRBJ2-1	medium-sized